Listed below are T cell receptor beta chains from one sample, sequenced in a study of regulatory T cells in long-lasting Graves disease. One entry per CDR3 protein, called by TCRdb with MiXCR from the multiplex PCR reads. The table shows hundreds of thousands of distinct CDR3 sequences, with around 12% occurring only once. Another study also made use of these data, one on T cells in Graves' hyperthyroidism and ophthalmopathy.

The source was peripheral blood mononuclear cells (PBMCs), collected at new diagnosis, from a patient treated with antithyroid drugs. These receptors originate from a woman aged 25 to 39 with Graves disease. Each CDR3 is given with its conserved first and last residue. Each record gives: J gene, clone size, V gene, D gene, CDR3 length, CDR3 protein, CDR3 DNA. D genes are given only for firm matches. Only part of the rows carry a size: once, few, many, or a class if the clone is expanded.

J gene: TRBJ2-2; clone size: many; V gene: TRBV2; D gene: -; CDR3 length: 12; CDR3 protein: CASSPLYGELFF; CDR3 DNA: TGTGCCAGCAGTCCTCTATACGGGGAGCTGTTTTTT
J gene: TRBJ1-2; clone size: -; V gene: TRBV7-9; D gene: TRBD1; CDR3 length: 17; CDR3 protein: CASSLIPDRGPGYGYTF; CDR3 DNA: TGTGCCAGCAGCTTAATCCCTGACAGGGGGCCTGGCTATGGCTACACCTTC
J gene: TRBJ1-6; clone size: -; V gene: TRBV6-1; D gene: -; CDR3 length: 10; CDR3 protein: CASNSSPLHF; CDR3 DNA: TGTGCCAGCAACAGCTCACCCCTCCACTTT
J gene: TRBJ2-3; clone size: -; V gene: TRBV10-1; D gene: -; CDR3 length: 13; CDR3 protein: CASRRDFTDTQYF; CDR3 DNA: TGCGCCAGCAGAAGGGACTTCACAGATACGCAGTATTTT
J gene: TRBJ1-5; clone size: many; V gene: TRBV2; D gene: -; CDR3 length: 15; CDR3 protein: CASTEAGERNQPQHF; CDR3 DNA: TGTGCCAGCACGGAGGCAGGGGAGAGGAATCAGCCCCAGCATTTT
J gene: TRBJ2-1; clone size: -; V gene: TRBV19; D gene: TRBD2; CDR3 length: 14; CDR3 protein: CASSGGGLSIGQFF; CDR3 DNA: TGTGCCAGTAGTGGGGGAGGGCTCTCAATCGGGCAGTTCTTC
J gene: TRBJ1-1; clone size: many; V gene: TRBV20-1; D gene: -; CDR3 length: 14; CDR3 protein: CSARARGLNTEAFF; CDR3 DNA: TGCAGTGCTCGCGCCCGGGGGCTGAACACTGAAGCTTTCTTT
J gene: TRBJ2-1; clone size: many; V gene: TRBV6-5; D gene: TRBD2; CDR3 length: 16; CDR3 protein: CASSYAGAGEGNEQFF; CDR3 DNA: TGTGCCAGCAGTTACGCTGGGGCGGGAGAGGGGAATGAGCAGTTCTTC
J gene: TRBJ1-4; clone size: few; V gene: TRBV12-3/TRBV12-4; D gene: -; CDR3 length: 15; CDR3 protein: CASTASGPGREKLFF; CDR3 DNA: TGTGCCAGCACCGCCTCGGGGCCGGGGCGAGAAAAACTGTTTTTT
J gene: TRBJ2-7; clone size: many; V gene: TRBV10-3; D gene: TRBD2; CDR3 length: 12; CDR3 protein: CASGTILYEQYF; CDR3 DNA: TGTGCCTCCGGGACTATCCTTTACGAGCAGTACTTC
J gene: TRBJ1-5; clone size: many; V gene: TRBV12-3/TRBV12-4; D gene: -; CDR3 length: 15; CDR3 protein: CASSLGRRGNQPQHF; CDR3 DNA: TGTGCCAGCAGTTTAGGGCGCAGGGGCAATCAGCCCCAGCATTTT
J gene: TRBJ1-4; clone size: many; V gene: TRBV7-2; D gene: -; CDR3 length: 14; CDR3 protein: CASSPNVMEEKLFF; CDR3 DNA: TGTGCCAGCAGCCCTAACGTCATGGAGGAAAAACTGTTTTTT
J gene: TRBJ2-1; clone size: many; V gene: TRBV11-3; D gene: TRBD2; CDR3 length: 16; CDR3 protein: CASSLLAGTRYNEQFF; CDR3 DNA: TGTGCCAGCAGCTTACTAGCGGGGACCCGGTACAATGAGCAGTTCTTC
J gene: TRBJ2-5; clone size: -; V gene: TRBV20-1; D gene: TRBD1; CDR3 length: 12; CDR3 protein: CSRDRGPETQYF; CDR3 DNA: TGCAGTCGGGACAGGGGGCCCGAGACCCAGTACTTC
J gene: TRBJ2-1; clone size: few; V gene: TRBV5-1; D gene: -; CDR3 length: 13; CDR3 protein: CASSFGQSNEQFF; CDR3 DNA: TGCGCCAGCAGCTTCGGGCAGTCCAATGAGCAGTTCTTC
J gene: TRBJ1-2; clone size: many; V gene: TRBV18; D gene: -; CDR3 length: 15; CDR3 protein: CASSPQVSGGDGYTF; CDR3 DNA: TGTGCCAGCTCACCACAAGTCTCGGGGGGTGATGGCTACACCTTC
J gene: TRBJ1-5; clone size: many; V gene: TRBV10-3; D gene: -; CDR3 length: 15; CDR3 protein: CAILLKGYSNQPQHF; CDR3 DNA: TGTGCCATACTCCTTAAAGGATATAGCAATCAGCCCCAGCATTTT
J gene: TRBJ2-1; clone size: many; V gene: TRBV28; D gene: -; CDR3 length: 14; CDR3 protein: CASRPGLWNNEQFF; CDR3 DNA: TGTGCCAGCAGACCCGGACTGTGGAACAATGAGCAGTTCTTC
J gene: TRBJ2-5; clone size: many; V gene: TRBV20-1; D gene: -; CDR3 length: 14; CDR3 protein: CSARDGPNWGTQYF; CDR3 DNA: TGCAGTGCTAGAGACGGACCCAATTGGGGGACCCAGTACTTC
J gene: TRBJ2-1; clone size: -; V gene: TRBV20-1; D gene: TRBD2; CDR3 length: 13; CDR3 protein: CSARREVGNEQFF; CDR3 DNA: TGCAGTGCTAGGCGGGAGGTGGGCAATGAGCAGTTCTTC
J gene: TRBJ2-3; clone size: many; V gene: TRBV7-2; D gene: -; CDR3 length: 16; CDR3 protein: CASSPPQASRTDTQYF; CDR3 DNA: TGTGCCAGCAGCCCCCCCCAGGCGTCCCGCACAGATACGCAGTATTTT
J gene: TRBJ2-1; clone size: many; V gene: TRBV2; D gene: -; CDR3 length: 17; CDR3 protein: CASSEVGAARPYNEQFF; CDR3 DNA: TGTGCCAGCAGTGAAGTAGGCGCGGCCCGCCCTTACAATGAGCAGTTCTTC
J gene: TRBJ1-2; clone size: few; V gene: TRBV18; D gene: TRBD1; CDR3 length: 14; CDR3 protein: CASSGMTGLDGYTF; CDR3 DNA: TGTGCCAGCTCAGGAATGACAGGGCTTGATGGCTACACCTTC
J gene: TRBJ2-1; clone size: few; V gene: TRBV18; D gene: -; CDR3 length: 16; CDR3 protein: CASSPNPGTVYNEQFF; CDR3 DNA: TGTGCCAGCTCACCTAATCCAGGTACAGTCTACAATGAGCAGTTCTTC
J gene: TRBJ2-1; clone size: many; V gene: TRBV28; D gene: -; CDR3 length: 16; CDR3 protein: CASSLGPLLRFNEQFF; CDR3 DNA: TGTGCCAGCAGTTTAGGACCCTTACTTAGGTTCAATGAGCAGTTCTTC
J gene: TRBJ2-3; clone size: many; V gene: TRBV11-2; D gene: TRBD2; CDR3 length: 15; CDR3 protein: CASSKTWDYTDTQYF; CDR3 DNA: TGTGCCAGCAGTAAAACCTGGGACTACACAGATACGCAGTATTTT
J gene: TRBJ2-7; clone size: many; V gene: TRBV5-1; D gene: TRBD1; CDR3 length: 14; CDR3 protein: CASSPDRVLYEQYF; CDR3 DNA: TGCGCCAGCAGTCCGGACAGGGTCCTCTACGAGCAGTACTTC
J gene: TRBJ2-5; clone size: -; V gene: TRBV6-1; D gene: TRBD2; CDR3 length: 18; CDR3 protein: CASSPEGTRWFRGETQYF; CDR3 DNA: TGTGCCAGCAGTCCGGAGGGGACTAGATGGTTTCGGGGAGAGACCCAGTACTTC
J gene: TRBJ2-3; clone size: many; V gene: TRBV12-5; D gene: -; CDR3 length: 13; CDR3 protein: CASGLAPFDTQYF; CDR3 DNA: TGTGCTAGTGGTTTGGCCCCCTTTGATACGCAGTATTTT
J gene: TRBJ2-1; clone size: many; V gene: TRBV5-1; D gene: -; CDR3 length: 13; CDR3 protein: CASSLGTYNEQFF; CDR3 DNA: TGTGCCAGCAGCTTGGGGACCTACAATGAGCAGTTCTTC
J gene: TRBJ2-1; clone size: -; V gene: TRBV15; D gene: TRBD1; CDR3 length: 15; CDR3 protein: CATSNPGQGMNEQFF; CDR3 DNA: TGTGCCACCAGTAACCCGGGACAGGGGATGAATGAGCAGTTCTTC
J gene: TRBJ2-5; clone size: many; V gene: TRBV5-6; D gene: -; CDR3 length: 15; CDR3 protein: CASSFLRQSSETQYF; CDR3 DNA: TGTGCCAGCAGCTTCTTACGACAGTCCTCAGAGACCCAGTACTTC
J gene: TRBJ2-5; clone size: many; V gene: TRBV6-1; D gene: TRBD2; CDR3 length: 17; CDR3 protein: CASRTTSGRAPGETQYF; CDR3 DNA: TGTGCCAGCAGGACGACTAGCGGGAGGGCCCCCGGAGAGACCCAGTACTTC
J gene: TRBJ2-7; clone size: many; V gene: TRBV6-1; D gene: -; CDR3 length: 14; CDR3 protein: CASSLFGGSYEQYF; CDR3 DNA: TGTGCCAGCAGCTTATTCGGGGGCTCCTACGAGCAGTACTTC
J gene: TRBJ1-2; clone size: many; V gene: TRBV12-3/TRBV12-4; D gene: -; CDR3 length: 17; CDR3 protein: CASSFKGNGRTHYGYTF; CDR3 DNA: TGTGCCAGCAGTTTTAAGGGCAATGGTAGGACCCACTATGGCTACACCTTC
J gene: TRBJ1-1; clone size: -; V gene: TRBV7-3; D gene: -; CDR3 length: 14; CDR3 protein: CASSLRGRATEAFF; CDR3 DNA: TGTGCCAGCAGCCTCCGAGGTAGGGCGACTGAAGCTTTCTTT
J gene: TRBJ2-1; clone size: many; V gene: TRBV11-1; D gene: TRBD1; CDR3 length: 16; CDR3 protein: CASSLVRTGVLDEQFF; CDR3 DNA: TGTGCCAGCAGCTTAGTTAGGACAGGGGTGCTCGATGAGCAGTTCTTC
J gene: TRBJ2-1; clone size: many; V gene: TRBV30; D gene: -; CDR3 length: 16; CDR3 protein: CAWSYRFISSYNEQFF; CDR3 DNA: TGTGCCTGGAGTTACAGATTCATTAGCTCCTACAATGAGCAGTTCTTC